These 20 T cell receptor beta chains share one sample of origin, sequenced in a study of beta chain features in type 1 diabetes. Every bit of the isolated RNA underwent reverse transcription, so sequencing read expressed TCRB transcripts. Produced via immunoSEQ multiplex PCR; TCRdb's table is partial and in-frame only. The table includes about 620,000 clones, around 15% detected once. The material sequenced was naive CD4+ T cells from blood. All receptors come from a man aged 18 to 29 in good health.

V and J are TRBV7-3 and TRBJ2-2, with 10 bases aligning to TRBD2. The junction had 4 bases not matched to a gene; V was cut back by 2 bases and J by 4 bases. This CDR3 region has 16 residues. Per the germline V gene, CDR1 is SGHTA and CDR2 is FQGTGA. In DNA form, the CDR3 reads TGTGCCAGCAGCTTATTCAGCGGGAGGGGCACCGGGGAGCTGTTTTTT. Translated, it gives CASSLFSGRGTGELFF.

Only a few counts were recorded for this clone. This rearrangement joins TRBV9 to TRBJ2-7; a possible D gene is TRBD2 (6 bases). V lost 3 bases to trimming and J lost 6 bases, with 7 bases between them. Germline values: CDR1 SGDLS, CDR2 YYNGEE. The CDR3 has 11 residues. This CDR3 reads CASSAGGEQYF. For the CDR3, the DNA is TGTGCCAGCAGCGCCGGGGGCGAGCAGTACTTC.

This clone was found a few times. The gene calls are TRBV4-2 and TRBJ1-1; no clear D gene. The germline gives CDR1 LGHNA, CDR2 YNFKEQ. This CDR3 spans 14 amino acids. The ends were cut back, 4 bases at V and 1 base at J, with 10 bases in the middle. CDR3 in DNA: TGTGCCAGCAGCCGAGATATTCCGAACACTGAAGCTTTCTTT. Translated: CASSRDIPNTEAFF.

The V and J genes are TRBV14 and TRBJ2-7; D is perhaps TRBD1 (6 bases). The length of the CDR3 is 15 residues. Trimming left V 3 bases short and J 0 bases short, with 12 bases between. Germline V gene lookup returns CDR1 SGHDN and CDR2 FVKESK. CDR3 bases: TGTGCCAGCAGCCACAAACCGGGACACTCCTACGAGCAGTACTTC. Residues: CASSHKPGHSYEQYF. Looking up the rest from reference TRBV14 and TRBJ2-7 gives the full variable domain: EAGVTQFPSHSVIEKGQTVTLRCDPISGHDNLYWYRRVMGKEIKFLLHFVKESKQDESGMPNNRFLAERTGGTYSTLKVQPAELEDSGVYFCASSHKPGHSYEQYFGPGTRLTVT.

The table lists this clone with a few counts. The chain carries TRBV5-4 and TRBJ1-1; D is ambiguous. V lost 2 bases to trimming and J lost 0 bases, with 5 bases between them. Germline-derived CDR1 and CDR2 are SGHNT and YYREEE (reference sequence). The CDR3 runs to 13 residues. CDR3 nucleotide sequence: TGTGCCAGCAGCTTTGCACTGAACACTGAAGCTTTCTTT. It yields the protein CASSFALNTEAFF.

The chain joins TRBV30 to TRBJ2-3; 11 positions agree with TRBD2. The V segment lost 2 bases and the J segment 0 bases; nucleotides outside the gene matches: 7. The CDR3 extends over 17 amino acids. Per germline, CDR1 GTSNPN and CDR2 SVGIG (reference sequence). The CDR3 reads CAWSLAGGKTSTDTQYF. The CDR3 DNA is TGTGCCTGGAGTCTAGCGGGGGGTAAGACTAGCACAGATACGCAGTATTTT.

The chain has TRBV4-1 and TRBJ1-1; 8 nucleotides line up with TRBD1. CDR1 is MGHRA, CDR2 YSYEKL, per germline. The CDR3 has 15 amino acids. Trimming cost V 0 bases and J 5 bases; bases outside gene matches: 5. CDR3 in amino acids: CASSQETGAGTEAFF. The DNA for the CDR3 is TGCGCCAGCAGCCAAGAGACAGGGGCTGGTACTGAAGCTTTCTTT.

This rearrangement joins TRBV7-2 to TRBJ1-6; 8 bases are shared with TRBD1. This CDR3 spans 16 amino acids. Germline CDR1 reads SGHTA; CDR2 reads FQGNSA. The J segment lost 0 bases and the V segment lost 6 bases, leaving 4 bases of the junction unmatched. The DNA for the CDR3 is TGTGCCAGCAGGGACAGGGTCGGCTCCTATAATTCACCCCTCCACTTT. This encodes CASRDRVGSYNSPLHF.

The genes are TRBV10-3 and TRBJ2-7; TRBD1 agrees at 8 bases. Germline V gene lookup returns CDR1 ENHRY and CDR2 SYGVKD. V gave up 11 bases and J gave up 1 base; unmatched junction bases: 7. This CDR3 is built from 13 residues. The CDR3 DNA reads TGTGCCTCCAACAGGGGGTCGTCCTACGAGCAGTACTTC. Protein: CASNRGSSYEQYF.

The rearrangement joins TRBV10-3 to TRBJ1-5, with 9 bases aligning to TRBD1. The germline V gene encodes CDR1 ENHRY and CDR2 SYGVKD. Unmatched junction bases numbered 8, after V lost 3 bases and J lost 5 bases. The CDR3 is made up of 16 amino acids. The CDR3 loop reads CAISDRAGQGDQPQHF. The CDR3 DNA reads as TGTGCCATCAGTGATCGGGCGGGACAGGGAGATCAGCCCCAGCATTTT.

This clone was counted only a few times. The rearrangement links TRBV6-1 to TRBJ1-4, with D tentatively TRBD1 (5 bases). The CDR3 has 14 residues. The V gene's germline CDR1 is MNHNS and CDR2 SASEGT. V was trimmed by 7 bases and J by 3 bases, leaving 12 bases between them. CDR3 sequence: CASTLQAANEKLFF. CDR3 in DNA: TGTGCCAGCACGTTACAGGCCGCTAATGAAAAACTGTTTTTT.

This chain links TRBV4-3 with TRBJ1-2, with no clear D. The V end was cut by 3 bases, the J end by 7 bases, with 24 bases between. In germline, CDR1 is LGHNA, CDR2 YSLEER. The CDR3 is 17 amino acids. CDR3 nucleotide sequence: TGCGCCAGCAGCCAGAAGGGCAGCCTGAACCTACTGGCTGGCTACACCTTC. It encodes CASSQKGSLNLLAGYTF.

This clone occurred a few times. The rearrangement links TRBV7-2 to TRBJ1-3; 8 positions match TRBD1. The germline V gene encodes CDR1 SGHTA and CDR2 FQGNSA. This CDR3 has 16 residues. J gave up 1 base and V 5 bases, and 7 bases lay outside the gene matches. The DNA of the CDR3 is TGTGCCAGCAGCGTACAGACAGGGGTGTCTGGAAACACCATATATTTT. Protein product: CASSVQTGVSGNTIYF.

The chain uses TRBV5-4 and TRBJ2-2; D is unresolved. This CDR3 contains 14 residues. The germline CDR1 and CDR2 sequences are SGHNT and YYREEE (reference sequence). V lost 0 bases, J lost 8 bases, and 11 bases lay in between. As DNA, the CDR3 is TGTGCCAGCAGCTTGGCCAACTCTAAGGGGGAGCTGTTTTTT. This translates into CASSLANSKGELFF. Supplemented by reference TRBV5-4 and TRBJ2-2, the full variable domain reads ETGVTQSPTHLIKTRGQQVTLRCSSQSGHNTVSWYQQALGQGPQFIFQYYREEENGRGNFPPRFSGLQFPNYSSELNVNALELDDSALYLCASSLANSKGELFFGEGSRLTVL.

A few counts support this clone. The chain combines TRBV19 with TRBJ1-1; weak D call: TRBD1 (5 bases). Germline V CDR1 and CDR2: LNHDA, SQIVND (reference sequence). V was clipped by 3 bases and J by 4 bases, with 9 bases between them. The CDR3 sequence is 13 residues long. CDR3 sequence (DNA): TGTGCCAGTAGTATCGGGGGTCTCACTGAAGCTTTCTTT. Amino acids: CASSIGGLTEAFF.

The J gene is TRBJ2-1, the V gene TRBV7-9; D unclear. CDR3 length: 11 amino acids. V lost 4 bases and J lost 9, with 7 bases in between. Looked up from germline, CDR1 is SEHNR and CDR2 is FQNEAQ (reference sequence). CDR3 in DNA: TGTGCCAGCAGCTCATTTGGTGAGCAGTTCTTC. It translates to CASSSFGEQFF.

A note on this clone: Other DNA sequences from this sample encode an identical CDR3 as well. As DNA, the CDR3 is TGTGCCAGCAGTTTGGACAGGGGGCCGTACGAGCAGTACTTC. Protein sequence: CASSLDRGPYEQYF. The rearrangement links TRBV27 to TRBJ2-7; TRBD1 agrees at 11 bases. Trimming removed 3 bases from V and 4 bases from J; junction bases left unmatched: 2. Per the germline V gene, CDR1 is MNHEY and CDR2 is SMNVEV (reference sequence). The CDR3 runs to 14 residues.

Of note for this clone: Within the sample, other DNA sequences also encode this same CDR3. The J gene is TRBJ1-6, the V gene TRBV5-1, with 11 bases identical to TRBD1. Germline lookup yields CDR1 SGHRS and CDR2 YFSETQ. The CDR3 contains 14 residues. Trimming took 4 bases from V and 10 from J; bases not matched to a gene: 4. CDR3 region: CASSLGQGGSPLHF. The CDR3 bases are TGCGCCAGCAGCCTGGGACAGGGGGGGTCACCCCTCCACTTT.

The chain carries TRBV5-1 and TRBJ1-5; 7 positions match TRBD1. CDR3 length: 16 residues. Germline CDR1 is SGHRS and CDR2 is YFSETQ. After removal of 0 bases from V and 6 bases from J, the junction contained 9 bases not matched to a gene. CDR3 sequence (DNA): TGCGCCAGCAGCTTGGAATCGGGGGACAGAGGTCAGCCCCAGCATTTT. Protein: CASSLESGDRGQPQHF.

The V call is TRBV7-2, the J call TRBJ2-3, with D perhaps TRBD1 or TRBD2 (5 bases each). This CDR3 spans 15 amino acids. V was shortened by 2 bases and J by 1 base, with 10 bases between the two germline ends. Germline CDR1 is SGHTA and CDR2 is FQGNSA. CDR3 sequence: CASSLTGAGTDTQYF. The CDR3 bases are TGTGCCAGCAGCTTAACCGGGGCCGGCACAGATACGCAGTATTTT.